The sequence of this T cell receptor beta chain was determined in a study of control samples from healthy donors and cancer patients. This CDR3 contains 13 residues. V lost 8 bases, J lost 13 bases, and 21 bases lay in between. Profiling relied on immunoSEQ multiplex PCR, and the TCRdb table lists in-frame clones only, not all of them. The sample yields approximately 52,000 clones, approximately 90% seen once. The specimen sequenced was PBMCs. The rearrangement joins TRBV12-3 or TRBV12-4 to TRBJ2-1; tentatively, D is TRBD1 (6 bases). The clonotype was recovered from a man in his 60s with head and neck cancer. The CDR3 DNA reads as TGTGCCAGCCTTCGTGAGGCAGGGGTGAGTCAGTTCTTC. It is translated as CASLREAGVSQFF.